This record concerns one T cell receptor (beta chain) sequence. Source study methods: Nucleated cell counts were estimated from reference gene primer amplification. Some clones are missing from TCRdb's copy, which holds only in-frame ones; the method was immunoSEQ multiplex PCR. The DNA gave D and trimming, while V, J and clone size come from that table. Among about 220,000 clones listed, 82% were seen once. The sample comes from a study of blood T cell repertoires in COVID-19. Study details: Both acute and convalescent COVID-19 samples were obtained from the United States, Italy and Spain. T cells, B-cell-depleted T cells, or PBMCs provided the cDNA or gDNA that served as material.

The CDR3 is made up of 16 amino acids. Trimming took 3 bases from V and 1 from J; bases not matched to a gene: 8. Germline lookup yields CDR1 LGHNT and CDR2 FRNRAP. Enrollment of patients from Seattle took place during active infection, with longitudinal follow-up. Sequences were obtained from peripheral blood. The sequence came from a woman of 80 years or more with COVID-19, enrolled during active disease. The rearrangement uses TRBV12-5 and TRBJ2-7, with TRBD2 identical over 8 bases. CDR3 residues: CASGLGGLASSYEQYF. The CDR3 DNA reads as TGTGCTAGTGGTTTAGGTGGACTAGCTTCGTCCTACGAGCAGTACTTC.